The 7 T cell receptor beta chains in this list originate from one sample, sequenced in a study of shared clonotypes between healthy human individuals. Only CD45RO-negative cells positively selected for CCR7 counted as naive CD8 cells, so terminally differentiated effector memory CD45RA+ cells were excluded. Produced via immunoSEQ multiplex PCR; TCRdb's table is partial and in-frame only. Of around 1.9 million clones listed, 93% were seen once; the top ten hold around 1.7%. The sequencing sample was made of naive CD8+ T cells from PBMCs. These receptors were collected from a man aged 18 to 29 in good health. Some clones in this sample may be carry-over from other donors' samples.

In the case of this clone: Other DNA sequences in this sample translate to the same CDR3. The genes are TRBV27 and TRBJ2-3, with 10 positions matching TRBD2. Losses at the gene ends were 6 bases for V and 1 base for J; bases not matched to a gene: 7. The CDR3 is 16 amino acids. Germline V lookup: CDR1 MNHEY, CDR2 SMNVEV (reference sequence). The CDR3 reads CASSPLGTSGTDTQYF. For the CDR3, the DNA is TGTGCCAGCAGCCCCCTGGGGACTAGCGGCACAGATACGCAGTATTTT.

This sequence joins TRBV15 and TRBJ1-3, with TRBD1 matching 12 bases. CDR1 is LNHNV and CDR2 is YYDKDF in the germline V gene (reference sequence). V lost 7 bases to trimming and J lost 4 bases; unmatched junction nucleotides: 11. The CDR3 has 17 residues. The CDR3 DNA is TGTGCCACCACCCCCGGGACAGGGGGCAGATTCGGAAACACCATATATTTT. Protein sequence: CATTPGTGGRFGNTIYF. Full variable domain (remainder filled in from reference TRBV15 and TRBJ1-3): DAMVIQNPRYQVTQFGKPVTLSCSQTLNHNVMYWYQQKSSQAPKLLFHYYDKDFNNEADTPDNFQSRRPNTSFCFLDIRSPGLGDTAMYLCATTPGTGGRFGNTIYFGEGSWLTVV.

This clone was seen just once. V and J are TRBV29-1 and TRBJ2-1; D is possibly TRBD2 (5 bases). The V gene lost 6 bases and the J gene lost 4 bases, with 16 bases spanning the gap. This CDR3 is built from 14 residues. Looked up from germline, CDR1 is SQVTM and CDR2 is ANQGSEA. For the CDR3, the DNA is TGCAGCGTCGGCGCAGCGGCATTTTACAATGAGCAGTTCTTC. This codes for CSVGAAAFYNEQFF.

The rearrangement joins TRBV27 to TRBJ2-1; the match to TRBD1 covers 8 bases. Trimming took 9 bases from V and 8 from J; bases not matched to a gene: 6. The CDR3 runs to 12 residues. Per germline, CDR1 MNHEY and CDR2 SMNVEV (reference sequence). This CDR3 is CASGQGRYEQFF. DNA of the CDR3: TGTGCCAGTGGACAGGGTAGGTATGAGCAGTTCTTC.

The V and J genes are TRBV6-5 and TRBJ2-1; a weak D match, TRBD2 (6 bases). The CDR3 is 12 amino acids. CDR1 is MNHEY and CDR2 is SVGAGI in the germline V gene. V gave up 2 bases and J gave up 9 bases, with 8 bases separating them. The DNA for the CDR3 is TGTGCCAGCAGTTACATGGGGGGTGAGCAGTTCTTC. Its translation: CASSYMGGEQFF.

V and J are TRBV28 and TRBJ2-1; the match to TRBD2 covers 7 bases. Germline values: CDR1 MDHEN, CDR2 SYDVKM. After removal of 6 bases from V and 9 bases from J, the junction contained 8 bases not matched to a gene. The CDR3 totals 13 residues. CDR3: CASRAGAESEQFF. The CDR3 nucleotides read TGTGCCAGCAGGGCGGGAGCCGAGAGTGAGCAGTTCTTC.

This chain links TRBV28 with TRBJ2-1; 9 bases fit TRBD2. The CDR3 loop spans 15 amino acids. The germline CDR1 and CDR2 sequences are MDHEN and SYDVKM. V was clipped by 5 bases and J by 2 bases; unmatched bases: 4. The CDR3 is CASSPRTSAYNEQFF. CDR3 DNA: TGTGCCAGCAGTCCTCGGACTAGCGCCTACAATGAGCAGTTCTTC.